These T cell receptor beta chains were read from a single sample in a study of blood T cell repertoires in COVID-19. TCRdb keeps only in-frame clones here, not all; method: immunoSEQ multiplex PCR. The repertoire includes hundreds of thousands of clones, about four fifths of them detected once, and 7.5% sits in the top ten. The sequenced material came from peripheral blood. Receptor source: a woman at least 80 years old with COVID-19, enrolled during active disease. Both conserved end residues are part of each CDR3. The order of the fields is V gene, clone size, D gene, J gene, CDR3 DNA, CDR3 protein. D genes are given only for firm matches. Expanded clones get a size class; other rows say once, few or many, or leave the size out.

v_call: TRBV7-9
clone_size: NA
d_call: TRBD2
j_call: TRBJ2-1
cdr3_nt: TGTGCCAGCAGCAAAGATAGCGGGAGAAGGAATGAGCAGTTCTTC
cdr3_aa: CASSKDSGRRNEQFF

v_call: TRBV11-3
clone_size: NA
d_call: NA
j_call: TRBJ1-1
cdr3_nt: TGTGCCAGCAGCGGGGCCCCTCAGGGACAGAACACTGAAGCTTTCTTT
cdr3_aa: CASSGAPQGQNTEAFF

v_call: TRBV19
clone_size: NA
d_call: NA
j_call: TRBJ2-5
cdr3_nt: TGTGCCAGTAGTCGACCAGGGGCCAAGCAAGAGACCCAGTACTTC
cdr3_aa: CASSRPGAKQETQYF

v_call: TRBV5-1
clone_size: NA
d_call: NA
j_call: TRBJ1-4
cdr3_nt: TGCGCCAGCAGGAGGGCGTCTAATGAAAAACTGTTTTTT
cdr3_aa: CASRRASNEKLFF

v_call: TRBV12-3/TRBV12-4
clone_size: NA
d_call: NA
j_call: TRBJ1-6
cdr3_nt: TGTGCCAGCAGTTCTAAGCTTAATTCACCCCTCCACTTT
cdr3_aa: CASSSKLNSPLHF

v_call: TRBV6-2/TRBV6-3
clone_size: NA
d_call: NA
j_call: TRBJ1-3
cdr3_nt: TGTGCCAGCAGTTCCACCGGGAGCTCTGGAAACACCATATATTTT
cdr3_aa: CASSSTGSSGNTIYF

v_call: TRBV29-1
clone_size: NA
d_call: TRBD1
j_call: TRBJ2-7
cdr3_nt: TGCAGCGTCAGGACAGGCGCCGAGCAGTACTTC
cdr3_aa: CSVRTGAEQYF

v_call: TRBV21-1
clone_size: NA
d_call: NA
j_call: TRBJ2-7
cdr3_nt: TGTGCCAGCAGCAAAGATCCAGGGTCCCACGAGCAGTACTTC
cdr3_aa: CASSKDPGSHEQYF

v_call: TRBV2
clone_size: NA
d_call: NA
j_call: TRBJ1-1
cdr3_nt: TGTGCCAGCGGAAATCTGCCGGGACAAAGGAACACTGAAGCTTTCTTT
cdr3_aa: CASGNLPGQRNTEAFF

v_call: TRBV30
clone_size: NA
d_call: NA
j_call: TRBJ1-5
cdr3_nt: TGTGCCTGGAGTCCCGCAGGGTTTAGCAATCAGCCCCAGCATTTT
cdr3_aa: CAWSPAGFSNQPQHF

v_call: TRBV24-1
clone_size: few
d_call: NA
j_call: TRBJ2-1
cdr3_nt: TGTGCCACCGAGAGGGTCAATGAGCAGTTCTTC
cdr3_aa: CATERVNEQFF